Below, 13 T cell receptor beta chains from the same sample are listed, as sequenced in a study of shared clonotypes between healthy human individuals (dated by TCRdb to between 2020 and 2021). Library preparation employed the immunoSEQ multiplex PCR assay. Held by TCRdb, this immuneACCESS table contains in-frame sequences only and omits some clones. Under half of the omission traces to an unresolved V gene where checked; the cause of the rest is unknown. The sample data list 2.3 million or so clones, and 90% to 95% of these were observed just once. The ten largest clones represent about 0.39% of the sample. The source material was naive CD4+ T cells from PBMCs. The cell subset or site label here, explained by the study, means: CD45RA+ positively selected. The source of these receptors is a man aged 18 to 29 in good health. Some clones in this sample may be carry-over from other donors' samples.

The chain combines TRBV7-2 with TRBJ2-1; 7 bases fit TRBD2. The CDR3 extends over 15 amino acids. Germline V CDR1 and CDR2: SGHTA, FQGNSA. The J segment lost 3 bases and the V segment lost 3 bases, leaving 5 bases of the junction unmatched. In DNA, the CDR3 is TGTGCCAGCAGCTTTGCTAGCGGATTCTACAATGAGCAGTTCTTC. Its translation is CASSFASGFYNEQFF.

This chain joins TRBV5-1 and TRBJ2-2; D is unclear. The germline CDR1 and CDR2 sequences are SGHRS and YFSETQ. V was clipped by 4 bases and J by 1 base, with 11 bases between them. This CDR3 has 15 amino acids. CDR3 sequence (DNA): TGCGCCAGCAGCCCCTTCAGTCAGAACACCGGGGAGCTGTTTTTT. Its translation: CASSPFSQNTGELFF. Full variable domain (remainder filled in from reference TRBV5-1 and TRBJ2-2): KAGVTQTPRYLIKTRGQQVTLSCSPISGHRSVSWYQQTPGQGLQFLFEYFSETQRNKGNFPGRFSGRQFSNSRSEMNVSTLELGDSALYLCASSPFSQNTGELFFGEGSRLTVL.

The rearrangement uses TRBV9 and TRBJ2-7; D might be TRBD1 (5 bases). The germline CDR1 and CDR2 sequences are SGDLS and YYNGEE. The V end lost 0 bases, the J end lost 3 bases, and 13 bases lay between the germline ends. CDR3 length: 15 amino acids. The CDR3: CASSVGQGKSYEQYF. The CDR3 DNA follows: TGTGCCAGCAGCGTAGGCCAGGGAAAAAGCTACGAGCAGTACTTC.

The CDR3 reads CAWSVFRGTAQPQHF. In DNA, the CDR3 is TGTGCCTGGAGTGTTTTTAGAGGGACGGCTCAGCCCCAGCATTTT. The chain uses TRBV30 and TRBJ1-5; D perhaps matches TRBD1 (5 bases). Trimming pared 0 bases from V and 6 bases from J, leaving 15 bases between. The germline CDR1 and CDR2 sequences are GTSNPN and SVGIG (reference sequence). The CDR3 has 15 amino acids.

The gene calls are TRBV19 and TRBJ1-1, with D unclear. Germline loops: CDR1 LNHDA, CDR2 SQIVND (reference sequence). The CDR3 is 13 amino acids. Deletions cut 7 bases from V and 5 bases from J, with 14 bases between. DNA of the CDR3: TGTGCCAGTAAGGGTGTTGGACGGACTGAAGCTTTCTTT. Its translation: CASKGVGRTEAFF.

This chain's CDR3 is CASSPRPPETQYF. In nucleotides, the CDR3 is TGTGCCAGCTCACCAAGGCCTCCCGAGACCCAGTACTTC. The chain recombines TRBV18 with TRBJ2-5; D is unclear. The CDR3 length is 13 residues. Trimming cost V 2 bases and J 5 bases, with 9 bases left between them. Germline loops: CDR1 KGHSH, CDR2 LQKENI.

Turning to this clone: At the DNA level, this CDR3 is encoded by other sequences in the same sample as well. The chain joins TRBV5-1 to TRBJ2-7; 8 nucleotides line up with TRBD1. Germline lookup yields CDR1 SGHRS and CDR2 YFSETQ. Trimming cost V 1 base and J 4 bases; bases outside gene matches: 1. The CDR3 covers 13 residues. The DNA for the CDR3 is TGCGCCAGCAGCTTGAGACAGGGGTACGAGCAGTACTTC. Translated, it gives CASSLRQGYEQYF. The full variable domain, rest sourced from reference TRBV5-1 and TRBJ2-7, is KAGVTQTPRYLIKTRGQQVTLSCSPISGHRSVSWYQQTPGQGLQFLFEYFSETQRNKGNFPGRFSGRQFSNSRSEMNVSTLELGDSALYLCASSLRQGYEQYFGPGTRLTVT.

This rearrangement joins TRBV27 to TRBJ2-3; 8 bases fit TRBD1. There are 15 residues in the CDR3. Trimming cost V 5 bases and J 6 bases; bases outside gene matches: 10. The germline CDR1 and CDR2 sequences are MNHEY and SMNVEV (reference sequence). In nucleotides, the CDR3 is TGTGCCAGCAGTACCCAACGACAGGGGATGGATACGCAGTATTTT. Encoded protein: CASSTQRQGMDTQYF.

This clone was detected a few times. This chain joins TRBV2 and TRBJ1-2; D remains unclear. Deletions cut 4 bases from V and 8 bases from J, with 8 bases between. Looked up from germline, CDR1 is SNHLY and CDR2 is FYNNEI. The CDR3 is 11 amino acids. CDR3 nucleotides: TGTGCCAGCAGTGGCAGCACCGGCTACACCTTC. It yields the protein CASSGSTGYTF.

V usage is TRBV7-2 and J usage is TRBJ2-7, with 13 bases aligning to TRBD2. The germline V gene encodes CDR1 SGHTA and CDR2 FQGNSA. After removal of 5 bases from V and 6 bases from J, the junction contained 10 bases not matched to a gene. This CDR3 is 16 amino acids long. The CDR3 sequence is CASSQGLAGTLGEQYF. CDR3 DNA sequence: TGTGCCAGCAGCCAGGGACTAGCGGGGACACTGGGCGAGCAGTACTTC.

The J gene is TRBJ2-1, the V gene TRBV7-2, with no clear D. The CDR3 contains 14 residues. Germline CDR1 is SGHTA and CDR2 is FQGNSA. Trimming took 0 bases from V and 7 from J, leaving 10 bases between them. CDR3 nucleotides: TGTGCCAGCAGCTTAGCGCGACTGCCAAATGAGCAGTTCTTC. Protein product: CASSLARLPNEQFF. The entire variable domain, with the rest obtained from reference TRBV7-2 and TRBJ2-1, is as follows: GAGVSQSPSNKVTEKGKDVELRCDPISGHTALYWYRQSLGQGLEFLIYFQGNSAPDKSGLPSDRFSAERTGGSVSTLTIQRTQQEDSAVYLCASSLARLPNEQFFGPGTRLTVL.

V gene TRBV18 combines with J gene TRBJ1-2; 7 nucleotides agree with TRBD1. The germline V gene has CDR1 KGHSH and CDR2 LQKENI. This CDR3 is built from 15 residues. The J segment lost 4 bases and the V segment lost 3 bases, leaving 8 bases of the junction unmatched. This chain's CDR3 is CASSPGQAGSYGYTF. The CDR3 nucleotides read TGTGCCAGCTCACCTGGACAGGCAGGGAGCTATGGCTACACCTTC. The full variable domain, rest sourced from reference TRBV18 and TRBJ1-2, is NAGVMQNPRHLVRRRGQEARLRCSPMKGHSHVYWYRQLPEEGLKFMVYLQKENIIDESGMPKERFSAEFPKEGPSILRIQQVVRGDSAAYFCASSPGQAGSYGYTFGSGTRLTVV.

The chain is built from TRBV6-4 and TRBJ2-1, with TRBD2 matching over 13 bases. V was pared by 8 bases and J by 7 bases, with 8 bases of the junction left unmatched. The CDR3 sequence is 15 residues long. Germline CDR1 MRHNA, CDR2 SNTAGT. Written as DNA, the CDR3 is TGTGCCAGCTCCAGGACTAGCGGGAGTTTAAATGAGCAGTTCTTC. Amino acid sequence: CASSRTSGSLNEQFF.